This TCR beta chain stems from a study of T-cell reconstitution after alpha-beta-depleted transplantation in children. J lost 3 bases, V lost 5 bases, and 5 bases had no gene match. Germline-derived CDR1 and CDR2 are DFQATT and SNEGSKA (reference sequence). The CDR3 length is 16 residues. Unique molecular identifiers were incorporated during preparation of the TCRbeta library. One entry per CDR3 protein, called by TCRdb with MiXCR from the PCR reads. The sample yields roughly 400,000 distinct CDR3 sequences, over 40% seen once. For this clonotype: As yet, its antigen is unknown.

Overall study results and limits: For some patients, TCRbeta diversity was high at day 60 because of recipient T cells and thymic progenitors that survived. Reports say that about two months after transplant, the alpha-beta T cells came out of several hundred graft clones that had expanded. After one year, T-cell counts and TCRbeta diversity mostly came from new T cells.

The sequence derives from a girl aged 2 to 9 with aplastic anemia, due to receive a stem cell transplant. This chain uses TRBV20-1 with TRBJ2-2, with TRBD2 matching over 14 bases. The specimen comprised PBMCs, sampled before TCRalphabeta/CD19-depleted stem cell transplant. CDR3 sequence (DNA): TGCAGTGCTCGGGGACTAGCGGGAGTGCACACCGGGGAGCTGTTTTTT. Its translation: CSARGLAGVHTGELFF.